The 3 T cell receptor beta chains below come from one sample, sequenced in a study of blood T cells in healthy people across ages. Together with a sample-barcoded 5' primer, a J-beta primer mix was included in a second PCR lasting roughly 7 to 11 cycles. TCRdb independently ran MiXCR on the 5' RACE reads; one entry per CDR3 protein. The sample includes some 1,500,000 distinct CDR3 sequences, approximately 43% of them seen just once. Sequenced: blood. The receptors come from a woman aged 18-35 years in good health.

This clonotype was counted once. The chain recombines TRBV7-2 with TRBJ2-1, with TRBD2 matching over 7 bases. Per germline, CDR1 SGHTA and CDR2 FQGNSA. V lost 5 bases, J lost 13 bases, and 17 bases stayed unmatched. The CDR3 runs to 15 residues. For the CDR3, the DNA is TGTGCCAGCAGCCTCTCACCAACTAGCGAAGAGACCCAGTTCTTC. This translates into CASSLSPTSEETQFF.

V and J are TRBV20-1 and TRBJ2-3; 11 bases agree with TRBD1. The CDR3 has 15 amino acids. Germline values: CDR1 DFQATT, CDR2 SNEGSKA (reference sequence). With 5 bases clipped from V and 4 bases from J, the junction kept 8 bases outside the gene matches. The CDR3, as DNA: TGCAGTGCTCTAAGCCGGGACAGGGGGGCAGATACGCAGTATTTT. Its protein is CSALSRDRGADTQYF.

V is TRBV6-5 and J is TRBJ2-1, with TRBD2 identical over 11 bases. The ends lost 0 bases at V and 9 bases at J; junction bases unmatched: 13. The CDR3 extends over 18 amino acids. The germline V gene has CDR1 MNHEY and CDR2 SVGAGI. For the CDR3, the DNA is TGTGCCAGCAGTTACTCGACCCTCACTAGCGGGAGATATTCTGAGCAGTTCTTC. Residues: CASSYSTLTSGRYSEQFF.